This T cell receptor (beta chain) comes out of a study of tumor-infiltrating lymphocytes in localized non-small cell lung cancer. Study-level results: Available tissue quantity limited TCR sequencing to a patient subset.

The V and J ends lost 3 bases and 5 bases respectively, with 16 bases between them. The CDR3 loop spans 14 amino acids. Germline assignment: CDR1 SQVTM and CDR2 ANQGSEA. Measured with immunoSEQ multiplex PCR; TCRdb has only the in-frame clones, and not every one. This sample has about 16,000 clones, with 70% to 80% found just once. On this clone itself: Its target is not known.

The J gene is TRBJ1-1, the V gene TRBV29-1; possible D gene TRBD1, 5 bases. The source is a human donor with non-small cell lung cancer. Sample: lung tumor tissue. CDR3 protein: CSVDRSGVGTEAFF. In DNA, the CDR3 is TGCAGCGTTGATCGGTCGGGGGTGGGAACTGAAGCTTTCTTT.